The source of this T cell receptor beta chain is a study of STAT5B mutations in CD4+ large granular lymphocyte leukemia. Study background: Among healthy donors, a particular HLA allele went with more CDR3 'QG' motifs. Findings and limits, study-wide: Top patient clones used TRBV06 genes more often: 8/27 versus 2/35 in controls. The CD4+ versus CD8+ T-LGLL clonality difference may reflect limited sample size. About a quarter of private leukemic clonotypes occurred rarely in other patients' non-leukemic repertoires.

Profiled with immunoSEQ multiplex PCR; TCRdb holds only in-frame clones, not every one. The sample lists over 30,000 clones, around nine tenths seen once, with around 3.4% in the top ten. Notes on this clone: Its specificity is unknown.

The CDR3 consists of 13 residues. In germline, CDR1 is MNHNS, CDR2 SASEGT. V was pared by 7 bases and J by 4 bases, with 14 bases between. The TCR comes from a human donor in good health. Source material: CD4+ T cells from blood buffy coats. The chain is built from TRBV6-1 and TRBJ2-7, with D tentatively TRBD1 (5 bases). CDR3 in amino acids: CASTYDSRYEQYF. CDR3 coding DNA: TGTGCCAGCACGTACGACAGCCGTTACGAGCAGTACTTC.